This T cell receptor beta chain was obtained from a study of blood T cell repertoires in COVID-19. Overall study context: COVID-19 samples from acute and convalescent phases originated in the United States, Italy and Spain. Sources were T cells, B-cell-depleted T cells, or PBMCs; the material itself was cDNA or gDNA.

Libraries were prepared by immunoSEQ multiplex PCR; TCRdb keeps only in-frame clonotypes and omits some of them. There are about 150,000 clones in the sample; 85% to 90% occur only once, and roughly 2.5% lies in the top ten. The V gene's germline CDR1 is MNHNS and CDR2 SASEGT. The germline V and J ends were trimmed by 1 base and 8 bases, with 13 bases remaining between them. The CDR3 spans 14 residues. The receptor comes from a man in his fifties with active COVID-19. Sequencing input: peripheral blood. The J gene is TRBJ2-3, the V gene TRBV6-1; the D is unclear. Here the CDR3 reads CASSEGPDPGTQYF. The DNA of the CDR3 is TGTGCCAGCAGTGAAGGTCCTGATCCAGGTACGCAGTATTTT.